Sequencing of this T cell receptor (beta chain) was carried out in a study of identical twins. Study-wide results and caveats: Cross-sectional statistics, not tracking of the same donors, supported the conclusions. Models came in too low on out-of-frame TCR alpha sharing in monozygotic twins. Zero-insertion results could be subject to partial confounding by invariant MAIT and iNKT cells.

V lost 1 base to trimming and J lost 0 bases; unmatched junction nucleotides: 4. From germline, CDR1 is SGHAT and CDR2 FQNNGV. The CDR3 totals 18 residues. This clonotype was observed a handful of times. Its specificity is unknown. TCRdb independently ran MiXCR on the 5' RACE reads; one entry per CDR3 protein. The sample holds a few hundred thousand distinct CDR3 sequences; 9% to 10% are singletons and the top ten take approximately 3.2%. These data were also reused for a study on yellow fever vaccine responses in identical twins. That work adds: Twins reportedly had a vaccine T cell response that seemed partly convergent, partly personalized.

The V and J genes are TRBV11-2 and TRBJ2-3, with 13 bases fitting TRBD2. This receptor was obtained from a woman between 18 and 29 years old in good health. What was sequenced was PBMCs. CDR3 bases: TGTGCCAGCAGCTTAGTGGGGACTAGCGGGGCCAGCACAGATACGCAGTATTTT. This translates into CASSLVGTSGASTDTQYF.